This T cell receptor (beta chain) was captured by sequencing in a study of T cell clonality in common variable immunodeficiency. Broader study findings: Common variable immunodeficiency TCR beta sequences reportedly had fewer deletions and N-nucleotide insertions. Compared with healthy controls, CVID subjects showed increased TCRbeta clonality, mostly in about a third.

Generated by immunoSEQ multiplex PCR, the TCRdb table keeps only in-frame clones and is missing some. The sample presents 40,000 to 50,000 clones, none singletons. Trimming at V came to 2 bases and at J to 4 bases, leaving 8 bases not matched to a gene. The CDR3 is 17 residues long. Germline V lookup: CDR1 MNHEY, CDR2 SVGEGT. In this sample, this clone turned up many times. No antigen is known for it. The read ends 3 residues early relative to the CDR3; the germline J gene fills the gap. Caucasian heritage predominated among both patients and controls. Each donor provided roughly 4.5 to 8.5 ml of heparinized whole blood.

Sequencing was performed on peripheral blood mononuclear cells. This chain joins TRBV6-2 or TRBV6-3 and TRBJ2-5, with 12 positions matching TRBD2. The receptor was derived from a person between 18 and 75 years old in good health. The sequenced CDR3 bases are TGTGCCAGCAGTTACCGCCTAGCGGGGGGGCCGGGAGAGACC. Amino acid sequence: CASSYRLAGGPGET. The complete CDR3 reads CASSYRLAGGPGETQYF.